This T cell receptor beta chain was sequenced during a study of T cells in women clearing cervical HPV infection. Concerning this clone: The read gets to within 3 residues of the CDR3 end, and the germline J gene fills in the rest.

The CDR3 loop spans 14 amino acids. Germline loops: CDR1 SGHAT, CDR2 FQNNGV. Trimming removed 5 bases from V and 4 bases from J, with 11 bases in between. Measured with immunoSEQ multiplex PCR; TCRdb has only the in-frame clones, and not every one. The sample yields some 46,000 clones, of which the top ten take up 35%. The rearrangement joins TRBV11-2 to TRBJ2-2, with D possibly TRBD2 on 7 matching bases. Sequencing was done on a sample of blood buffy coat. This TCR was recovered from a woman aged 18 to 75 with a cervical HPV16 infection that either progressed to CIN3+ or cleared (not recorded which). CDR3 loop: CASSLGGATGELFF. The sequenced CDR3 bases are TGTGCCAGCAGCCTGGGGGGGGCCACCGGGGAG.